Presented here are 20 T cell receptor beta chains from one specimen sequenced in a study of beta chain features in type 1 diabetes. cDNA synthesis used the whole RNA isolate, giving expressed TCRB sequences. This table comes from immunoSEQ multiplex PCR, and its TCRdb copy is limited to in-frame clones, with some not included. Among 110,000 to 150,000 clones, roughly 10% were seen once, and the ten largest hold 0.65%. Sequencing was done on a sample of central memory CD4+ T cells from blood. These receptors were taken from a woman in her thirties or forties in good health.

The chain links TRBV15 to TRBJ2-5; D is possibly TRBD1 (6 bases). Looked up from germline, CDR1 is LNHNV and CDR2 is YYDKDF (reference sequence). The CDR3 is 14 residues long. The V end was cut by 5 bases, the J end by 3 bases, with 13 bases between. CDR3 sequence (DNA): TGTGCCACCAGCGGGAGACAGGTCAAAGAGACCCAGTACTTC. Translated: CATSGRQVKETQYF.

In this sample, this clone turned up a few times. V gene TRBV4-2 combines with J gene TRBJ1-2; D gene ambiguous. The CDR3 is made up of 13 amino acids. The V end lost 3 bases, the J end lost 7 bases, and 12 bases lay between the germline ends. Germline CDR1 and CDR2: LGHNA and YNFKEQ. The CDR3 is CASSHPTWAGYTF. CDR3 coding DNA: TGTGCCAGCAGCCATCCTACGTGGGCTGGCTACACCTTC.

The chain has TRBV14 and TRBJ2-5; D possibly corresponds to TRBD2 (6 bases). CDR1 and CDR2 from the germline V gene are SGHDN and FVKESK. This CDR3 has 13 amino acids. V gave up 6 bases and J gave up 0 bases, with 8 bases separating them. This chain's CDR3 is CASRRGNQETQYF. CDR3 in DNA: TGTGCCAGCAGGCGGGGTAACCAAGAGACCCAGTACTTC.

This clone is labeled medium-sized (0.01 to 0.1%). The chain combines TRBV25-1 with TRBJ2-1; D might be TRBD1 (5 bases). The CDR3 sequence is 14 residues long. V lost 6 bases, J lost 7 bases, and 16 bases lay in between. Germline V gives CDR1 MGHDK, CDR2 SYGVNS. CDR3 DNA sequence: TGTGCCAGCAGCGGACACGCGCTAGAGAATGAGCAGTTCTTC. It encodes CASSGHALENEQFF.

The chain recombines TRBV18 with TRBJ1-4, with 8 bases matching TRBD1. The J segment lost 4 bases and the V segment lost 3 bases, leaving 1 base of the junction unmatched. CDR3 length: 14 amino acids. Germline V gene lookup returns CDR1 KGHSH and CDR2 LQKENI. The CDR3 spells CASSPDRGNEKLFF. The CDR3 nucleotides are TGTGCCAGCTCACCCGACAGGGGTAATGAAAAACTGTTTTTT.

This rearrangement joins TRBV7-2 to TRBJ2-3; 8 bases fit TRBD2. The junction had 2 bases not matched to a gene; V was cut back by 6 bases and J by 0 bases. The CDR3 length is 14 residues. Germline CDR1 is SGHTA and CDR2 is FQGNSA. The CDR3 DNA sequence: TGTGCCAGCAGTCCGGGGGGGAGCACAGATACGCAGTATTTT. Translating gives CASSPGGSTDTQYF.

In the case of this clone: Germline and junction disagree at one end, which may indicate a read error. V is TRBV7-7 and J is TRBJ2-5; 12 positions agree with TRBD2. Germline CDR1 reads SSHAT; CDR2 reads FNYEAQ (reference sequence). This CDR3 contains 16 residues. The CDR3 nucleotides read TGTGCTAGCAGCAGTCTAGCGGGGGGGTTCCAAGAGACCCAGTACTTC. Amino acids: CASSSLAGGFQETQYF.

The chain uses TRBV25-1 and TRBJ1-3; 7 bases are shared with TRBD1. Germline V gives CDR1 MGHDK, CDR2 SYGVNS. With 5 bases clipped from V and 2 bases from J, the junction kept 6 bases outside the gene matches. This CDR3 comprises 15 residues. CDR3 amino acids: CASSQGGLTGNTIYF. Here the CDR3 DNA reads TGTGCCAGCAGTCAAGGGGGCTTGACTGGAAACACCATATATTTT.

This clone has a handful of counts. The rearrangement uses TRBV7-2 and TRBJ1-6, with D possibly TRBD1 on 6 matching bases. The germline V and J ends were trimmed by 5 bases and 7 bases, with 12 bases remaining between them. This CDR3 has 14 residues. Germline values: CDR1 SGHTA, CDR2 FQGNSA. CDR3 in amino acids: CASSPIGQNSPLHF. The CDR3, as DNA: TGTGCCAGCAGCCCTATCGGACAGAATTCACCCCTCCACTTT.

This clone was detected a few times. The chain recombines TRBV5-8 with TRBJ2-5; 11 bases are a match to TRBD2. V trimming: 2 bases; J trimming: 1 base; junction bases outside the gene matches: 1. This CDR3 comprises 15 residues. The V gene's germline CDR1 is SGHTS and CDR2 YDEGEE. The CDR3: CASSLGTSGQETQYF. The CDR3 DNA reads TGTGCCAGCAGCTTAGGGACTAGCGGCCAAGAGACCCAGTACTTC.

The rearrangement joins TRBV11-2 to TRBJ2-7; no clear D gene. This CDR3 has 11 residues. Germline loops: CDR1 SGHAT, CDR2 FQNNGV. V shed 5 bases and J shed 7 bases, with 9 bases lying between them. The CDR3 region has the DNA TGTGCCAGCAGCATACTGTTTGAGCAGTACTTC. Encoded protein: CASSILFEQYF.

The V and J genes are TRBV9 and TRBJ1-2; D is perhaps TRBD1 (6 bases). CDR3 size: 15 residues. Germline CDR1 reads SGDLS; CDR2 reads YYNGEE. V shed 0 bases and J shed 4 bases, with 13 bases lying between them. CDR3 DNA: TGTGCCAGCAGCGTAGGGTCAGGGGCGGTCTATGGCTACACCTTC. It is translated as CASSVGSGAVYGYTF. Complete variable domain (other parts from reference TRBV9 and TRBJ1-2): DSGVTQTPKHLITATGQRVTLRCSPRSGDLSVYWYQQSLDQGLQFLIQYYNGEERAKGNILERFSAQQFPDLHSELNLSSLELGDSALYFCASSVGSGAVYGYTFGSGTRLTVV.

The gene calls are TRBV20-1 and TRBJ2-5; no definite D call. The V and J ends lost 3 bases and 14 bases respectively, with 13 bases between them. Germline values: CDR1 DFQATT, CDR2 SNEGSKA (reference sequence). The CDR3 has 10 amino acids. The DNA for the CDR3 is TGCAGTGCTAGGGAGACTCGGATCTACTTC. It yields the protein CSARETRIYF.

The chain couples TRBV5-4 to TRBJ2-3; no clear D gene. Germline CDR1 is SGHNT and CDR2 is YYREEE (reference sequence). Trimming took 4 bases from V and 4 from J, leaving 13 bases between them. The CDR3 consists of 14 residues. CDR3 DNA sequence: TGTGCCAGCAGCCTTACACGGAGTTCAGATACGCAGTATTTT. Its protein is CASSLTRSSDTQYF. Supplemented by reference TRBV5-4 and TRBJ2-3, the full variable domain reads ETGVTQSPTHLIKTRGQQVTLRCSSQSGHNTVSWYQQALGQGPQFIFQYYREEENGRGNFPPRFSGLQFPNYSSELNVNALELDDSALYLCASSLTRSSDTQYFGPGTRLTVL.

The table lists this clone with a few counts. The chain links TRBV5-1 to TRBJ2-2; D is ambiguous. Germline V gene lookup returns CDR1 SGHRS and CDR2 YFSETQ. The V end lost 6 bases, the J end lost 0 bases, and 21 bases lay between the germline ends. The CDR3 spans 18 residues. The CDR3 nucleotides read TGCGCCAGCAAAGTGCAGTCCTTACAAAGTGCGAACACCGGGGAGCTGTTTTTT. Amino acids: CASKVQSLQSANTGELFF.

The gene calls are TRBV5-1 and TRBJ2-3; 16 bases align to TRBD2. CDR3 length equals 17 residues. With 4 bases clipped from V and 3 bases from J, the junction kept 5 bases outside the gene matches. The germline V gene has CDR1 SGHRS and CDR2 YFSETQ. As DNA, the CDR3 is TGCGCCAGCAGCCAGGGGACTAGCGGGGGGGCTACAGATACGCAGTATTTT. Its translation is CASSQGTSGGATDTQYF.

This clone was found a few times. The chain recombines TRBV6-5 with TRBJ2-1; 9 nucleotides align to TRBD1. The trim removed 6 bases at V and 9 bases at J, leaving 6 bases unmatched. The germline gives CDR1 MNHEY, CDR2 SVGAGI. There are 13 residues in the CDR3. CDR3 sequence: CASRPGQGGEQFF. In DNA form, the CDR3 reads TGTGCCAGCAGACCGGGACAGGGCGGTGAGCAGTTCTTC.

A few counts support this clone. The chain uses TRBV29-1 and TRBJ2-7; D perhaps matches TRBD2 (7 bases). Germline V lookup: CDR1 SQVTM, CDR2 ANQGSEA. The CDR3 has 12 amino acids. Trimming removed 0 bases at V and 6 bases at J, with 9 bases between. The CDR3 sequence: CSVEDRGGEQYF. The CDR3 DNA reads TGCAGCGTTGAAGATAGGGGGGGCGAGCAGTACTTC.

This clone was counted a few times. This sequence joins TRBV7-9 and TRBJ1-5; weak D call: TRBD1 (5 bases). The germline V gene has CDR1 SEHNR and CDR2 FQNEAQ (reference sequence). Trimming took 5 bases from V and 4 from J, leaving 15 bases between them. This CDR3 is 15 amino acids long. The CDR3 DNA sequence: TGTGCCAGCAGCGAAGGGGCGGTTCGGAATCAGCCCCAGCATTTT. It translates to CASSEGAVRNQPQHF.

This clone was seen only a few times. The gene calls are TRBV18 and TRBJ2-2; possible D gene TRBD1, 6 bases. CDR3 size: 14 residues. Trimming pared 4 bases from V and 3 bases from J, leaving 9 bases between. In germline, CDR1 is KGHSH, CDR2 LQKENI. The CDR3 nucleotides read TGTGCCAGCTCACAATCAGGGGACACCGGGGAGCTGTTTTTT. It yields the protein CASSQSGDTGELFF.